Given below is one T cell receptor (beta chain) in context. The antigen remains undetermined. This entry comes from a study of identical twins. Study results and caveats: Sharing of beta out-of-frame sequences by twins showed a weaker excess. Cord blood beta clonotypes present at high abundance carried fewer insertions; no such pattern appeared in memory repertoires. Donors were not followed over many years; analysis was cross-sectional.

A universal primer binding site was introduced by template switching. The final cDNA contained unique molecular identifiers. TCRdb independently ran MiXCR on the 5' RACE reads; one entry per CDR3 protein. The repertoire holds around 370,000 distinct CDR3 sequences, with roughly 9% as singletons. With 4 bases removed from V and 10 bases from J, the gap between germline ends came to 10 bases. The CDR3 totals 12 residues. Specimen: naive T cells sorted from blood. The clonotype originates from a woman aged 45-65 years in good health. The chain links TRBV12-3 or TRBV12-4 to TRBJ1-4; D not resolved. CDR3 nucleotides: TGTGCCAGCAGTTCACCCCGGGGAAAACTGTTTTTT. It specifies CASSSPRGKLFF.